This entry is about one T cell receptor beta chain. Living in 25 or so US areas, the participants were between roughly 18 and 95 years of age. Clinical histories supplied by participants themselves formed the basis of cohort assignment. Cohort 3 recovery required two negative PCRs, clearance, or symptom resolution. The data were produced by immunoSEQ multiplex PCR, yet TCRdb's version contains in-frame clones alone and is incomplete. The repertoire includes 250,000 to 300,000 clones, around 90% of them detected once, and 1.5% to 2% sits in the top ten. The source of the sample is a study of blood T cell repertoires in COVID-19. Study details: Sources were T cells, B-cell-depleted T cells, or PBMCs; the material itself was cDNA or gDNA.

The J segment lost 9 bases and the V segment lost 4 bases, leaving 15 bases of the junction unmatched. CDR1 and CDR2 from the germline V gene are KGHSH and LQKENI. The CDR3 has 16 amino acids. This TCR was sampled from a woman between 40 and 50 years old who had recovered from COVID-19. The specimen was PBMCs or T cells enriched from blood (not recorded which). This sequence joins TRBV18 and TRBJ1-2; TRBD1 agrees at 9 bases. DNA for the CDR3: TGTGCCAGCTCACTCCAGCGCGACAGGGGGGTCGTTAGCTACACCTTC. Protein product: CASSLQRDRGVVSYTF.